This TCR beta chain was obtained from a study of CD8 T cells in Susac syndrome. Looked up from germline, CDR1 is MNHEY and CDR2 is SVGAGI. The CDR3 length is 15 residues. The V end lost 2 bases, the J end lost 2 bases, and 11 bases lay between the germline ends. Reverse transcription used about 0.45 to 1 ug RNA and random hexamers. TCRdb passed the immunoSEQ multiplex PCR reads through MiXCR, listing each CDR3 protein once. This sample has hundreds of thousands of distinct CDR3 sequences, with roughly 85% found just once. The chain links TRBV6-5 to TRBJ2-3, with TRBD2 as a possible D gene (5 bases). Source material: CD8+ T cells from PBMCs. The source is a human donor with multiple sclerosis. This CDR3 reads CASSYGGYFTDTQYF. The DNA of the CDR3 is TGTGCCAGCAGTTACGGAGGTTATTTCACAGATACGCAGTATTTT.